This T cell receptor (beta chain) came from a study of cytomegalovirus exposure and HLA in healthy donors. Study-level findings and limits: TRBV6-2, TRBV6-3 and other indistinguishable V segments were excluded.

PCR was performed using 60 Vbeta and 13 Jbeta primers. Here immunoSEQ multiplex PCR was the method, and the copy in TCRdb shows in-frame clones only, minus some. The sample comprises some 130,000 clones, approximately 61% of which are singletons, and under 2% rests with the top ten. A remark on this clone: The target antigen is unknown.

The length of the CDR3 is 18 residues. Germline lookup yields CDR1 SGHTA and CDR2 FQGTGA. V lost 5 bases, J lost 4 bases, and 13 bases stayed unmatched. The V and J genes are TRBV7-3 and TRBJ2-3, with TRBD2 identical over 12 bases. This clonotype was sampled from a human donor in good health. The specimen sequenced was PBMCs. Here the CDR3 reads CASSQTSGRREGSDTQYF. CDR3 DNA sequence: TGTGCCAGCAGCCAAACTAGCGGGAGGCGGGAGGGATCAGATACGCAGTATTTT.